These 10 T cell receptor beta chains were all obtained from the same sample, sequenced in a study of tumor and adjacent non-tumor tissue in lung cancer. The template was RNA from unsorted bulk tissue. A modified ARM-PCR protocol with three rounds of nested PCR amplified TCRbeta. In TCRdb, the multiplex PCR reads were re-called with MiXCR into one record per CDR3 protein. The sample consists of over 110,000 distinct CDR3 sequences, around 66% of them appearing once. The specimen sequenced was lung tumor tissue. The origin of the receptors is a man aged 55-75 years with small cell lung cancer.

This clonotype has a single count. Being one base from a much bigger clone, this may be a read error. The chain employs TRBV28 and TRBJ2-3, with 9 nucleotides matching TRBD1. Germline loops: CDR1 MDHEN, CDR2 SYDVKM. There are 14 residues in the CDR3. Germline trimming cut 3 bases from V and 8 bases from J; bases unmatched to any gene: 6. For the CDR3, the DNA is TGTGCCAGCAGTTTCGGGACAGGGTCAAGTACGCAGTATTTT. Residues: CASSFGTGSSTQYF.

This clonotype has ten or more counts. CDR3 region: CASSYGKGMAADTQYF. In DNA, the CDR3 is TGTGCCAGCAGTTACGGGAAGGGGATGGCGGCCGATACGCAGTATTTT. This chain links TRBV6-2 or TRBV6-3 with TRBJ2-3; D might be TRBD1 (5 bases). The CDR3 length is 16 residues. V gave up 2 bases and J gave up 6 bases, with 18 bases separating them. The germline V gene encodes CDR1 MNHEY and CDR2 SVGEGT.

Details on this clonotype: This sequence may be a read error, since a much larger clone differs from it by one base. V usage is TRBV20-1 and J usage is TRBJ2-7; 7 bases fit TRBD2. Per the germline V gene, CDR1 is DFQATT and CDR2 is SNEGSKA (reference sequence). The CDR3 runs to 15 residues. The V segment lost 2 bases and the J segment 0 bases; nucleotides outside the gene matches: 7. CDR3 in amino acids: CSARNPRDYSYEQYF. The CDR3 coding sequence is TGCAGTGCTAGAAACCCCCGGGACTACTCCTACGAGCAGTACTTC.

On this clonotype: The junction differs from germline at one of its ends, possibly a read error. The chain employs TRBV11-2 and TRBJ2-3; 8 positions agree with TRBD2. CDR3 length equals 14 residues. Germline-derived CDR1 and CDR2 are SGHAT and FQNNGV. CDR3 sequence (DNA): TGTACCAGGAGCCTAGCGGGTGAAACATATACGCAGTATTTT. Translation gives CTRSLAGETYTQYF. The complete variable domain, with remaining parts taken from reference TRBV11-2 and TRBJ2-3, reads EAGVAQSPRYKIIEKRQSVAFWCNPISGHATLYWYQQILGQGPKLLIQFQNNGVVDDSQLPKDRFSAERLKGVDSTLKIQPAKLEDSAVYLCTRSLAGETYTQYFGPGTRLTVL.

CDR3 region: CATQRERSYEQYF. For the CDR3, the DNA is TGTGCCACCCAGCGGGAGCGCTCCTACGAGCAGTACTTC. V gene TRBV11-3 combines with J gene TRBJ2-7, with TRBD2 matching 8 bases. The CDR3 has 13 residues. The V gene end was trimmed by 10 bases and the J gene end by 0 bases; junction bases not matched to a gene: 5. CDR1 and CDR2 from the germline V gene are SGHNT and YENEEA. Together with reference TRBV11-3 and TRBJ2-7, the CDR3 gives the full variable domain: EAGVVQSPRYKIIEKKQPVAFWCNPISGHNTLYWYLQNLGQGPELLIRYENEEAVDDSQLPKDRFSAERLKGVDSTLKIQPAELGDSAVYLCATQRERSYEQYFGPGTRLTVT.

Only one count was recorded for this clonotype. This chain uses TRBV4-1 with TRBJ2-7; the match to TRBD2 covers 9 bases. The CDR3 consists of 15 residues. V gave up 3 bases and J gave up 4 bases; unmatched junction bases: 7. CDR1 MGHRA and CDR2 YSYEKL come from the germline V gene. The CDR3: CASSQLAGVRYEQYF. Written as DNA, the CDR3 is TGCGCCAGCAGCCAGTTAGCGGGAGTGCGGTACGAGCAGTACTTC.

Of note for this clonotype: An end of the junction differs from the germline gene, which may be a read error. The rearrangement uses TRBV13 and TRBJ2-3; 8 bases are shared with TRBD1. The CDR3 is 16 residues long. The germline V gene encodes CDR1 PRHDT and CDR2 FYEKMQ (reference sequence). The CDR3 spells CASSLSQDRVTDMQYF. CDR3 nucleotides: TGTGCCAGCAGCTTAAGCCAGGACAGGGTAACAGATATGCAGTATTTT.

Note on this clonotype: The junction departs from the called germline gene at one end, perhaps through a read error. V gene TRBV11-2 combines with J gene TRBJ1-4, with TRBD1 matching 8 bases. This CDR3 region has 14 residues. CDR1 is SGHAT, CDR2 FQNNGV, per germline. CDR3 in amino acids: CASSLTRGLENLFF. Here the CDR3 DNA reads TGTGCCAGCAGCTTAACCAGGGGGCTAGAAAATCTGTTTTTT.

The J gene is TRBJ2-1, the V gene TRBV28, with 9 bases aligning to TRBD1. Germline-derived CDR1 and CDR2 are MDHEN and SYDVKM. This CDR3 has 16 residues. V dropped 6 bases and J dropped 4; count of bases not matched to a gene: 10. CDR3 protein: CASSPTLGQGYNEQFF. The CDR3 DNA is TGTGCCAGCAGCCCTACACTGGGACAGGGATACAATGAGCAGTTCTTC.

This clonotype was counted many times. J is TRBJ2-3 and V is TRBV7-9; no reliable D call. CDR1 is SEHNR, CDR2 FQNEAQ, per germline (reference sequence). Trimming took 1 base from V and 2 from J, leaving 7 bases between them. This CDR3 contains 14 residues. This chain's CDR3 is CASSLGQPTDTQYF. CDR3 DNA sequence: TGTGCCAGCAGCTTAGGCCAACCCACAGATACGCAGTATTTT.